This T cell receptor (beta chain) was recorded in a study of shared clonotypes between healthy human individuals (dated by TCRdb to the early 2020s). Looking at the study overall: A couple of women and three men aged 18 to 49 years were included in the cohort. Per donor, three plates each were used for CD4 naive and CD4 memory, two for CD8 naive, and one for CD8 memory. The study deeply sequenced blood TCR repertoires of five healthy adults to estimate repertoire size and the extent of clonotype sharing between individuals. Between about 0.8 and 9 billion PBMCs per donor were obtained by leukapheresis. Libraries were prepared and TCR repertoires were sequenced by different laboratories using diverse techniques, in order to increase sequencing depth and limit assay-specific biases.

The CDR3 measures 10 amino acids from cysteine to phenylalanine. Of the read, only the CDR3 DNA is kept; its 30 bases are in frame from base 1. The germline V gene yields MNHEY for CDR1 and SVGAGI for CDR2. V loses 0 bases, J loses 8 bases, and the germline ends lie 2 bases apart. Results the study describes overall, beyond this receptor: Naive subsets generally had larger estimated clonotype richness than memory subsets. Only blood was sampled, and tissue TCR repertoires likely differ from those in blood. The small number of donors limited the genetic and exposure-history diversity represented. Higher generation probabilities were observed for clonotypes shared by all four sorted-subset donors than for non-shared clonotypes. Rarefaction of sorted-subset datasets indicated incomplete sequencing despite the large sequencing depth. Based on pairwise subsampling, the degree of clonotype sharing among donors was expected to be affected by sequencing depth. Across a handful of donors, 5% to 6% of naive CD4, roughly 3.3% of naive CD8, around 2.1% of memory CD4, and about 0.44% of memory CD8 clonotypes were shared.

Using the deep immunoSEQ assay, multiplex PCR amplified TCR CDR3 regions from genomic DNA. For each cell subset, the extracted genomic DNA was distributed evenly across all wells of several immunoSEQ 96-well plates, and each plate served as one replicate. For sorted subsets, roughly 200 ng of genomic DNA, equivalent to some 30,000 T cell genomes, went into each replicate PCR. Purified libraries were measured with a Qubit 3.0 fluorometer, size-checked on a Bioanalyzer 2100, and measured again with the KAPA Library Quantification kit. A separate single-read 150-cycle Illumina NextSeq 550 flow cell was used to sequence each immunoSEQ 96-well plate. The study's own analysis went as follows. Because only junctional sequences without quality scores were contained in the immunoSEQ output, filtering matching that applied to full-length reads could not be performed. Sequences were annotated with PyIR, a Python wrapper for IgBLAST v1.9, and V/J genes and CDR3 were assigned using IMGT germline references. Reads with weak V/J assignments (E-value above 1e-6), missing CDR3, stop codons, out-of-frame junctions, or ambiguous translated residues were removed. V3J clonotypes were defined as sequences sharing the same inferred V gene, J gene, and CDR3 amino acid sequence. To compute the percentage overlap between repertoires, the number of shared unique clonotypes was divided by the size of the smaller repertoire. Repertoire richness was assessed with RTK rarefaction, the Chao1 estimator, and Recon v2.1 estimates of unobserved clonotypes. OLGA was used to compute generation probabilities for all TCRbeta clonotypes that the gDNA method yielded from four donors. Drawn from immuneACCESS, this table holds only the in-frame rearrangements with V and J called that TCRdb kept. Clones are partly lost; checked studies trace under half to an unresolved V gene and leave the rest unexplained. That table gives V, J and clone size, and the DNA gave D and trimming. In this sample the table shows roughly 1,000,000 clones, around 82% of which occur a single time. Roughly 0.57% of the sample belongs to the ten largest clones.

Donors were healthy HIV-negative adults with no recently reported acute infections or vaccinations. All donors were Caucasian adults living in Nashville, Tennessee, USA. CD4+ T cells were enriched through magnetic negative selection, after which naive cells were positively selected on CD45RA and the remaining negative fraction served as the memory subset. Blood was collected by leukapheresis, and PBMCs were isolated by Ficoll-Histopaque density gradient centrifugation and then cryopreserved in liquid nitrogen vapor phase. Analytical flow cytometry was used to check the purity and quantity of every magnetically sorted T cell population. Each sorted fraction had its genomic DNA isolated and then quantified by UV absorbance on a Nanodrop 2000c. This clone was recorded only once. It has no known antigen specificity. Base qualities were left out, and no much larger clone turns up one base away.

This receptor was identified in a man aged 18-30 years in good health. Some clones in this sample may be carry-over from other donors' samples. This chain joins TRBV6-5 to TRBJ2-7, with the D gene not clear enough to name. The sequenced sample consisted of memory CD4+ T cells from PBMCs. Read against the paper, the sample's cell subset or site label means: CD45RA-negative fraction. The CDR3 amino acid sequence is: CASSYSQQYF. The DNA reads TGTGCCAGCAGTTACTCCCAGCAGTACTTC.